The table lists the clone carrying this TCR beta chain with a few counts. Its antigen is unidentified. The data stem from a study of CD8 T cells in ankylosing spondylitis. Deletions cut 4 bases from V and 3 bases from J, with 5 bases between. The CDR3 extends over 12 amino acids. The germline CDR1 and CDR2 sequences are SGHAT and FQNNGV. TCR beta libraries were made by quantitative 5'-RACE with molecular barcodes. One entry per CDR3 protein, called by TCRdb with MiXCR from the 5' RACE reads. Among some 220,000 distinct CDR3 sequences, less than 9.5% were seen once, and the ten largest hold 4% to 5%. Regarding the study as a whole: Significant enrichment of disease-linked clones was reported in matched ankylosing spondylitis synovial fluid. Seemingly distinctive of ankylosing spondylitis blood was a TCR beta motif formed by eight highly homologous variants. In peripheral blood, disease-linked CD8+ clones occurred at relatively low frequencies.

The V and J genes are TRBV11-2 and TRBJ2-3; D call uncertain. This sequence originates from a female donor with ankylosing spondylitis or in good health (not recorded which). Sequencing used blood, either unsorted or a sorted T cell fraction (not recorded which). The CDR3 loop is CASSYMTDTQYF. CDR3 DNA sequence: TGTGCCAGCAGCTATATGACAGATACGCAGTATTTT.